This TCR beta chain was sequenced in a study of T cell responses to AZD1222 COVID-19 vaccine. The assay was immunoSEQ multiplex PCR, and TCRdb's table has in-frame clones only and misses some. The sample yields about 130,000 clones, approximately 90% seen once. The CDR3 runs 13 residues. Germline CDR1 and CDR2: LNHDA and SQIVND (reference sequence). Trimming pared 2 bases from V and 5 bases from J, leaving 9 bases between. This clone was seen a single time. Additional DNA sequences in this sample encode the identical CDR3. The rearrangement joins TRBV19 to TRBJ1-1, with D possibly being TRBD1 (6 bases). This sequence originates from an adult in good health. The sample in question was peripheral blood, obtained on day 0 of AZD1222 vaccination. CDR3 protein: CASSIRGGTEAFF. CDR3 nucleotide sequence: TGTGCCAGTAGTATAAGAGGGGGAACTGAAGCTTTCTTT.